These T cell receptor beta chains were read from a single sample in a study of blood T cell repertoires in COVID-19. Assay: immunoSEQ multiplex PCR; the TCRdb copy retains only in-frame clones and omits some. The sample includes some 140,000 clones, around 84% of them seen just once. Sequenced sample: PBMCs or T cells enriched from blood (not recorded which). The receptors were sampled from a man in his forties with acute COVID-19. CDR3s leave out the opening cysteine and the closing phenylalanine or tryptophan. The order of the fields is J gene, V gene, CDR3 protein.

J: TRBJ1-1; V: TRBV5-1; CDR3: ASSLGGGQIEAF
J: TRBJ2-1; V: TRBV19; CDR3: ASSPFAAVPYNEQF
J: TRBJ2-5; V: TRBV12-3/TRBV12-4; CDR3: ASSLNGETQY
J: TRBJ2-7; V: TRBV11-3; CDR3: ASSLGAGGGRHEQY
J: TRBJ2-3; V: TRBV5-1; CDR3: ASSFVAASTDTQY
J: TRBJ1-5; V: TRBV19; CDR3: ASRRTGGPQPQH
J: TRBJ1-5; V: TRBV2; CDR3: ASTEGLPQGNQPQH
J: TRBJ1-2; V: TRBV6-1; CDR3: ASSEIGGPNYGYT
J: TRBJ1-5; V: TRBV29-1; CDR3: SVAIMTGSDQPQH
J: TRBJ1-1; V: TRBV2; CDR3: ASVERSRAF
J: TRBJ2-7; V: TRBV4-2; CDR3: ASSHHYEQY
J: TRBJ1-6; V: TRBV5-6; CDR3: ASSSTESSYNSPLH
J: TRBJ2-3; V: TRBV29-1; CDR3: SVVRASGVTDTQY
J: TRBJ2-5; V: TRBV19; CDR3: ASSVQGPETQY
J: TRBJ1-2; V: TRBV28; CDR3: ASSFGFGYT
J: TRBJ1-2; V: TRBV7-9; CDR3: ASSLEYRGRRNGYT
J: TRBJ1-2; V: TRBV2; CDR3: ASSEQGYT
J: TRBJ1-2; V: TRBV29-1; CDR3: SVVPGREGYT
J: TRBJ2-7; V: TRBV7-2; CDR3: ASSLVPPQDGYEQY
J: TRBJ2-3; V: TRBV5-6; CDR3: ASSPYRVFSTDTQY
J: TRBJ1-1; V: TRBV28; CDR3: ASSLPPTGGTEAF
J: TRBJ2-5; V: TRBV15; CDR3: ANPAEGAQKTQY
J: TRBJ2-7; V: TRBV11-2; CDR3: ASSSGTGPYEQY
J: TRBJ2-5; V: TRBV7-9; CDR3: ASSLVLTSGIDETQY
J: TRBJ1-3; V: TRBV6-5; CDR3: ASRVSQASGNTIY
J: TRBJ2-5; V: TRBV7-3; CDR3: ASSPPGLPETQY
J: TRBJ1-1; V: TRBV3-1/TRBV3-2; CDR3: ASSLTSGGTEAF
J: TRBJ2-1; V: TRBV19; CDR3: ASMGQGVNEQF
J: TRBJ2-7; V: TRBV12-3/TRBV12-4; CDR3: ASTPGGEQY
J: TRBJ2-3; V: TRBV6-5; CDR3: ASSYGREDTDTQY
J: TRBJ2-7; V: TRBV12-3/TRBV12-4; CDR3: ASSTGDRDEQY
J: TRBJ1-1; V: TRBV6-5; CDR3: ASSRQGDLEAF
J: TRBJ1-5; V: TRBV6-6; CDR3: ASTGTGLNSNQPQH
J: TRBJ2-7; V: TRBV5-1; CDR3: ASSTTSVTYEQY
J: TRBJ1-1; V: TRBV7-9; CDR3: ASSLTEAF
J: TRBJ2-5; V: TRBV5-5; CDR3: ASSSPGGEETQY
J: TRBJ1-1; V: TRBV7-9; CDR3: ASSQGTGLPEAF
J: TRBJ2-5; V: TRBV5-1; CDR3: ASSSDGGGSTQY
J: TRBJ2-2; V: TRBV24-1; CDR3: ATRENTGELF
J: TRBJ2-2; V: TRBV9; CDR3: ASSVVAGGVTGELF
J: TRBJ2-2; V: TRBV28; CDR3: ASSIGQWKTGELF
J: TRBJ1-1; V: TRBV11-2; CDR3: ASSSDRGNTEAF